A single sample gave rise to the 16 T cell receptor beta chains below, sequenced in a study of OX40 agonist ivuxolimab in advanced cancers. TCRdb's copy holds only in-frame clones and misses some; the assay was immunoSEQ multiplex PCR. The sample lists around 58,000 clones; approximately 83% were seen once. The specimen was CD4+ or CD8+ T cells sorted from blood, collected in a trial of the OX40 agonist ivuxolimab. These TCRs come from an adult with an advanced solid tumor such as melanoma, head and neck, liver or kidney cancer.

V gene TRBV5-6 combines with J gene TRBJ2-1, with D unclear. CDR1 and CDR2 (germline): SGHDT, YYEEEE. The CDR3 has 15 residues. Deletions cut 4 bases from V and 0 bases from J, with 11 bases between. The chain's CDR3 is CASSDGQSSYNEQFF. CDR3 bases: TGTGCCAGCAGCGACGGGCAGAGCTCCTACAATGAGCAGTTCTTC.

Here the CDR3 DNA reads TGTGCCAGCAGCAGCGGAGACCCCATATATTTT. Translating it yields CASSSGDPIYF. The rearrangement uses TRBV21-1 and TRBJ1-3. TRBV21-1 constitutes a pseudogene. The CDR3 length is 11 residues.

Concerning this clone: One end of the junction fails to match germline, which may point to a read error. The genes are TRBV6-5 and TRBJ1-1; maybe TRBD1 (6 bases). Germline V CDR1 and CDR2: MNHEY, SVGAGI. This CDR3 has 14 amino acids. CDR3 protein: CASSFTQGGSDAFF. CDR3 sequence (DNA): TGTGCCAGCAGTTTCACACAGGGTGGATCTGATGCTTTCTTT.

The J gene is TRBJ1-4, the V gene TRBV7-9; D uncertain. With 5 bases removed from V and 4 bases from J, the gap between germline ends came to 14 bases. CDR1 is SEHNR and CDR2 is FQNEAQ in the germline V gene (reference sequence). The CDR3 is 15 amino acids. The CDR3 region is CASSLEEGLNEKLFF. The CDR3 coding sequence is TGTGCCAGCAGCCTAGAAGAGGGCCTTAATGAAAAACTGTTTTTT.

CDR3 coding DNA: TGCGCCAGCAGCCAGGGACTAGCCCCTACCTGGGAGCTGTTTTTT. It encodes CASSQGLAPTWELFF. The chain joins TRBV4-3 to TRBJ2-2; TRBD2 matches 9 bases. Germline V lookup: CDR1 LGHNA, CDR2 YSLEER. The CDR3 is made up of 15 amino acids. The V gene end was trimmed by 3 bases and the J gene end by 9 bases; junction bases not matched to a gene: 8.

This clone has a single count. The gene calls are TRBV7-6 and TRBJ2-6; possibly TRBD2 for D (5 bases). Germline CDR1 reads SGHVS; CDR2 reads FNYEAQ. The CDR3 covers 18 residues. V lost 4 bases, J lost 5 bases, and 21 bases lay in between. The CDR3 bases are TGTGCCAGCAGCTCCGGAGGTATCTCACAAAGTCGGGCCAACGTCCTGACTTTC. This codes for CASSSGGISQSRANVLTF.

The V gene is TRBV7-9, the J gene TRBJ2-3; 7 bases agree with TRBD1. V lost 5 bases and J lost 1; bases outside the gene matches: 9. Germline CDR1 reads SEHNR; CDR2 reads FQNEAQ (reference sequence). The CDR3 has 16 amino acids. CDR3 in DNA: TGTGCCAGCAGCGGTCGGACAGGTTGGGGCACAGATACGCAGTATTTT. It encodes CASSGRTGWGTDTQYF.

To note about this clone: At one end, the junction sequence differs from germline, possibly due to a read error. The chain uses TRBV7-9 and TRBJ2-4; 7 nucleotides line up with TRBD1. CDR1 SEHNR and CDR2 FQNEAQ come from the germline V gene (reference sequence). The CDR3 is made up of 17 amino acids. In nucleotides, the CDR3 is TGTGTCAGCAGCTCAGAGAGAACAGGGGTGGCCAAAAACATTCAGTACTTC. The encoded protein is CVSSSERTGVAKNIQYF.

The rearrangement links TRBV19 to TRBJ2-7; possibly TRBD1 or TRBD2 for D (5 bases each). Trimming took off 4 bases at V and 3 bases at J, with 16 bases between the two ends. The CDR3 runs to 15 residues. CDR1 and CDR2 from the germline V gene are LNHDA and SQIVND (reference sequence). The CDR3 DNA is TGTGCCAGTAGTACCACTGGGGACGGTTACTACGAGCAGTACTTC. This codes for CASSTTGDGYYEQYF.

The chain uses TRBV20-1 and TRBJ2-5, with D perhaps being TRBD1 or TRBD2 (5 bases each). CDR3 size: 11 residues. Trimming took off 5 bases at V and 5 bases at J, with 9 bases between the two ends. Germline V gene lookup returns CDR1 DFQATT and CDR2 SNEGSKA (reference sequence). In DNA form, the CDR3 reads TGCAGTGCTTGGTGGGGGGAGACCCAGTACTTC. Translation gives CSAWWGETQYF.

The rearrangement joins TRBV29-1 to TRBJ2-7; possibly TRBD2 for D (5 bases). This CDR3 has 12 residues. CDR1 is SQVTM, CDR2 ANQGSEA, per germline. V was shortened by 6 bases and J by 1 base, with 10 bases between the two germline ends. This CDR3 is CSVYGLSYEQYF. The CDR3 DNA is TGCAGCGTGTATGGACTTTCCTACGAGCAGTACTTC.

V usage is TRBV7-6 and J usage is TRBJ1-2, with D possibly TRBD1 on 5 matching bases. Germline V gives CDR1 SGHVS, CDR2 FNYEAQ. V lost 4 bases to trimming and J lost 7 bases, with 16 bases between them. This CDR3 comprises 14 residues. The CDR3: CASSSRGGGRGYTF. CDR3 DNA: TGTGCCAGCAGCTCTCGGGGTGGGGGACGTGGCTACACCTTC. Together with reference TRBV7-6 and TRBJ1-2, the CDR3 gives the full variable domain: GAGVSQSPRYKVTKRGQDVALRCDPISGHVSLYWYRQALGQGPEFLTYFNYEAQQDKSGLPNDRFSAERPEGSISTLTIQRTEQRDSAMYRCASSSRGGGRGYTFGSGTRLTVV.

DNA of the CDR3: TGTGCCAGCAGCTTCATTGGGAGCAATCAGCCCCAGCATTTT. This encodes CASSFIGSNQPQHF. The chain is built from TRBV5-8 and TRBJ1-5, with no clear D. Trimming removed 2 bases at V and 1 base at J, with 7 bases between. Germline lookup yields CDR1 SGHTS and CDR2 YDEGEE. CDR3 length: 14 residues. Filled out from reference TRBV5-8 and TRBJ1-5, the complete variable domain reads EAGVTQSPTHLIKTRGQQATLRCSPISGHTSVYWYQQALGLGLQFLLWYDEGEERNRGNFPPRFSGRQFPNYSSELNVNALELEDSALYLCASSFIGSNQPQHFGDGTRLSIL.

This clone was counted a single time. The chain recombines TRBV5-6 with TRBJ2-2, with TRBD1 matching over 7 bases. The CDR3 totals 19 residues. V lost 3 bases, J lost 1 base, and 15 bases stayed unmatched. Looked up from germline, CDR1 is SGHDT and CDR2 is YYEEEE. The CDR3 loop is CASSYLLDRRTMNTGELFF. CDR3 nucleotide sequence: TGTGCCAGCAGCTACCTATTGGACAGGCGGACCATGAACACCGGGGAGCTGTTTTTT.

This clone was counted only a few times. The chain uses TRBV11-1 and TRBJ1-5; D is perhaps TRBD1 (5 bases). CDR1 is SGHAT, CDR2 FQDESV, per germline (reference sequence). Trimming took 4 bases from V and 5 from J, leaving 15 bases between them. This CDR3 has 15 amino acids. DNA for the CDR3: TGTGCCAGCAGCTCCTCAGGGTCCGGGGATCAGCCCCAGCATTTT. Translating it yields CASSSSGSGDQPQHF.

This clone has only one observation. V is TRBV5-4 and J is TRBJ1-2, with D tentatively TRBD1 (5 bases). The CDR3 has 16 amino acids. Germline assignment: CDR1 SGHNT and CDR2 YYREEE (reference sequence). Trimming took 4 bases from V and 0 from J, leaving 16 bases between them. The CDR3 is CASSIGGTESNYGYTF. In DNA, the CDR3 is TGTGCCAGCAGCATTGGAGGGACGGAATCTAACTATGGCTACACCTTC.